The clone carrying this T cell receptor (beta chain) was counted ten times or more. The antigen remains unidentified. The entry originates in a study of T cells after yellow fever vaccination. General study points: The secondary response peaked faster, at day 5 versus 15, but was weaker.

MiXCR, applied by TCRdb to the 5' RACE reads, yields one record per CDR3 protein. The sample lists around 63,000 distinct CDR3 sequences; around 7.4% were seen once. V lost 9 bases and J lost 1, with 9 bases in between. There are 12 residues in the CDR3. Germline values: CDR1 MGHDK, CDR2 SYGVNS. This receptor was obtained from a man younger than 45 who received the YFV17D yellow fever vaccine. This chain joins TRBV25-1 and TRBJ2-5; D unclear. Sequencing used CD8+ T cells sorted from PBMCs, obtained 15 days after the yellow fever booster vaccination. The CDR3 nucleotides are TGTGCCAGTTCGGCAGGCCAAGAGACCCAGTACTTC. This codes for CASSAGQETQYF.